The present T cell receptor (beta chain) was sequenced within a study of cytomegalovirus exposure and HLA in healthy donors. As to this clone: As yet, its antigen is unknown.

Whole-study results and caveats: Researchers counted some 150 TCR beta chains as cytomegalovirus-associated. V- and J-gene trimming of TCR beta was linked (in a later analysis) to a missense DCLRE1C variant.

13 Jbeta primers and 60 Vbeta primers were used for the PCR. Measured with immunoSEQ multiplex PCR; TCRdb has only the in-frame clones, and not every one. The sample has approximately 110,000 clones, approximately 80% seen once. Per the germline V gene, CDR1 is SGHRS and CDR2 is YFSETQ. With V trimmed by 3 bases and J by 1 base, 3 bases remained unmatched. The CDR3 runs to 14 residues. The sequenced sample was PBMCs. This receptor was taken from a human donor in good health. This chain joins TRBV5-1 and TRBJ1-1, with 7 bases aligning to TRBD1. CDR3 region: CASSSGTANTEAFF. Here the CDR3 DNA reads TGCGCCAGCAGCTCCGGGACAGCGAACACTGAAGCTTTCTTT. Full variable domain (rest looked up from reference TRBV5-1 and TRBJ1-1): KAGVTQTPRYLIKTRGQQVTLSCSPISGHRSVSWYQQTPGQGLQFLFEYFSETQRNKGNFPGRFSGRQFSNSRSEMNVSTLELGDSALYLCASSSGTANTEAFFGQGTRLTVV.